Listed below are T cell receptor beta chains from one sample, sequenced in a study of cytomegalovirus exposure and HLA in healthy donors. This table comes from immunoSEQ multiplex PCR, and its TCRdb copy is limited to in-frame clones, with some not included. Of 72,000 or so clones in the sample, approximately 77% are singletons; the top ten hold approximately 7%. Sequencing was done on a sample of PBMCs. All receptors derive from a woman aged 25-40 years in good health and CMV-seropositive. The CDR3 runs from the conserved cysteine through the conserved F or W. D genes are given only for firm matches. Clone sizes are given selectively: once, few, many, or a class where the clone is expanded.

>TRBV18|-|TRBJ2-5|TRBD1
TGTGCCAGCTCACGAGGGGGCAGCGAGACCCAGTACTTC
CASSRGGSETQYF
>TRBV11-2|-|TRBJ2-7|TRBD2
TGTGCCAGCAGCTCCCAGCGGGAGAGGTACGAGCAGTACTTC
CASSSQRERYEQYF
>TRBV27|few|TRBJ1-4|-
TGTGCCAGCAGTTTCCAGGGGAAAAATGAAAAACTGTTTTTT
CASSFQGKNEKLFF
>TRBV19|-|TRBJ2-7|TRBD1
TGTGCCAGTAGTCCTCGGACAGGGATCTCCTACGAGCAGTACTTC
CASSPRTGISYEQYF
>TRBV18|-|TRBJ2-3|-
TGTGCCAGCTCACGACCGTCACTAAAGAGAGCCACAGATACGCAGTATTTT
CASSRPSLKRATDTQYF
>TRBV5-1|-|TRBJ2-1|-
TGCGCCAGCAGCTTGGCTGGCGGGAAATTCGATGAGCAGTTCTTC
CASSLAGGKFDEQFF
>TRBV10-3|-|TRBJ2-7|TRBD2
TGTGCCATCAGAGCGGGAGGCTCCTACGAGCAGTACTTC
CAIRAGGSYEQYF
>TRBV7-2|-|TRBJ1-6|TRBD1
TGTGCCAGCAGCTCCACCGGGACAGCCTATAATTCACCCCTCCACTTT
CASSSTGTAYNSPLHF
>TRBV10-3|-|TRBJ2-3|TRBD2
TGTGCCATCAGTGAGTCGAGCGGGAGGACAGATACGCAGTATTTT
CAISESSGRTDTQYF
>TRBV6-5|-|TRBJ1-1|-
TGTGCCAGCAGTCGGGGGTCGGGATTGAACACTGAAGCTTTCTTT
CASSRGSGLNTEAFF
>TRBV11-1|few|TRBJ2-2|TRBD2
TGTGCCAGCAGCTTAACTAGCGGGATCTCCGGGGAGCTGTTTTTT
CASSLTSGISGELFF
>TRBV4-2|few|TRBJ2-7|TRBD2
TGTGCCAGCAGCCAAGATGGCGGGAGATTCTCCTACGAGCAGTACTTC
CASSQDGGRFSYEQYF
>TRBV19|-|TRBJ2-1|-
TGTGCCAGTAGTGGCGGCCCCTGGAGCTCCTACAATGAGCAGTTCTTC
CASSGGPWSSYNEQFF